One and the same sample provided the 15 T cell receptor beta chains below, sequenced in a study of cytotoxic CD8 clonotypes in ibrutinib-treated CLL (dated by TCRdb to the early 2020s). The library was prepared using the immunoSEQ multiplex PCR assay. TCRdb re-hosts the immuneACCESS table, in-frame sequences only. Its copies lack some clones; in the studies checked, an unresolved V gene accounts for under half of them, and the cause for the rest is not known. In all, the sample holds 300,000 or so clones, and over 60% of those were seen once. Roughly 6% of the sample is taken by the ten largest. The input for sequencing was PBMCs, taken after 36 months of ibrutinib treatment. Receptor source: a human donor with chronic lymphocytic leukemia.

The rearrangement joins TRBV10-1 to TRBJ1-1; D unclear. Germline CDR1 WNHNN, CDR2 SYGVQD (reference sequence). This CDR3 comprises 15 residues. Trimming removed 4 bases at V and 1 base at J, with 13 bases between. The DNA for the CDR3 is TGCGCCAGCAGTGGCCAGGACCGAGGGAACACTGAAGCTTTCTTT. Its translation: CASSGQDRGNTEAFF.

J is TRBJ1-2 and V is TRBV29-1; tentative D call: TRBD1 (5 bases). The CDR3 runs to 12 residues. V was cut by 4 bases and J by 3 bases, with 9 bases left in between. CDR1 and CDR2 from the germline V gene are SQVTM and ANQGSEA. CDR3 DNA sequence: TGCAGCGTTGGGGGGTCGGACTATGGCTACACCTTC. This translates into CSVGGSDYGYTF.

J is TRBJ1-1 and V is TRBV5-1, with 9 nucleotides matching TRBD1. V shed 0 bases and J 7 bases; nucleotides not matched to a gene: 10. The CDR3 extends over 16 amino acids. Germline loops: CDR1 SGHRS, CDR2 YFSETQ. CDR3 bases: TGCGCCAGCAGCTTGGACTTACTGACAGGGGGATTTGAAGCTTTCTTT. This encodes CASSLDLLTGGFEAFF.

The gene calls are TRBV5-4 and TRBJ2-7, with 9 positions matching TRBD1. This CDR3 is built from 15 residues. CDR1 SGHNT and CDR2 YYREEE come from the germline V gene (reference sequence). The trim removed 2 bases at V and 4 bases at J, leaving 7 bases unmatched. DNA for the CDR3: TGTGCCAGCAGCTTTTCCGGGACAGGGATTTACGAGCAGTACTTC. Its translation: CASSFSGTGIYEQYF.

The CDR3 is CASSLTPQGNQPQHF. As DNA, the CDR3 is TGTGCCAGCAGCTTAACCCCACAGGGGAATCAGCCCCAGCATTTT. The V gene is TRBV7-2, the J gene TRBJ1-5, with 7 bases lining up with TRBD1. This CDR3 is built from 15 residues. The V gene end was trimmed by 2 bases and the J gene end by 4 bases; junction bases not matched to a gene: 5. CDR1 is SGHTA, CDR2 FQGNSA, per germline.

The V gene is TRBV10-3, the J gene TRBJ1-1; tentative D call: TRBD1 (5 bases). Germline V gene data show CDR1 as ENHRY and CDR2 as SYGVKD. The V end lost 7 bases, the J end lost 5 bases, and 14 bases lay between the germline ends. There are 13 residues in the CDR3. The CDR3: CAIKDSLGTEAFF. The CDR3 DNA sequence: TGTGCCATCAAAGACAGTCTGGGAACTGAAGCTTTCTTT.

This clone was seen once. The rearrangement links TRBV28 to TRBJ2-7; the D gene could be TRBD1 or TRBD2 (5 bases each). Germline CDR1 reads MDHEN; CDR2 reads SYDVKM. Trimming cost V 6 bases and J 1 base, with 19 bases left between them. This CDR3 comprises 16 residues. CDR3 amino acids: CASSLRWGRGSYEQYF. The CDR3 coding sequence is TGTGCCAGCAGCTTGAGATGGGGGAGAGGGTCCTACGAGCAGTACTTC.

This CDR3 reads CASSMSGLGREQYF. CDR3 nucleotide sequence: TGTGCCAGTAGTATGTCGGGGTTGGGGCGCGAGCAGTACTTC. The chain has TRBV19 and TRBJ2-7; D may correspond to TRBD1 or TRBD2 (5 bases each). Trimming removed 3 bases from V and 6 bases from J, with 15 bases in between. From germline, CDR1 is LNHDA and CDR2 SQIVND (reference sequence). The CDR3 is 14 residues long.

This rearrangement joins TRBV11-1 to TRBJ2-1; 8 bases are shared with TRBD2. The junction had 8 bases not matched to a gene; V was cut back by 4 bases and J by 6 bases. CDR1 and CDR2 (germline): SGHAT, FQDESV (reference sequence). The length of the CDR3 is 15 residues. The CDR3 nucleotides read TGTGCCAGCAGCTCTAAGCGGGGGTGGGGCAATGAGCAGTTCTTC. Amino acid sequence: CASSSKRGWGNEQFF.

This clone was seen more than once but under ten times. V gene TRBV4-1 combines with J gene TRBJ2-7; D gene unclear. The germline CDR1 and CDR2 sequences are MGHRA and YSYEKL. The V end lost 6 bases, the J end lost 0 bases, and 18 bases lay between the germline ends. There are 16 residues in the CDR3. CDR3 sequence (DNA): TGCGCCAGCAGTCCTACTTCTGGTTGGGGCTCCTACGAGCAGTACTTC. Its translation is CASSPTSGWGSYEQYF.

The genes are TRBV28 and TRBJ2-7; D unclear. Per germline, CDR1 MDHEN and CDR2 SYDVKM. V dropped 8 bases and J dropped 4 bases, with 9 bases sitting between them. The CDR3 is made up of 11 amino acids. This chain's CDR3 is CASQLLYEQYF. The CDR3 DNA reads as TGTGCCAGCCAGTTACTTTACGAGCAGTACTTC.

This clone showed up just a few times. The CDR3 nucleotides are TGCGCCAGCCAACCCGGGACAGCTAACACTGAAGCTTTCTTT. Protein: CASQPGTANTEAFF. V usage is TRBV5-1 and J usage is TRBJ1-1, with TRBD1 matching over 7 bases. The germline V gene has CDR1 SGHRS and CDR2 YFSETQ. The CDR3 consists of 14 residues. V was pared by 7 bases and J by 2 bases, with 8 bases of the junction left unmatched.

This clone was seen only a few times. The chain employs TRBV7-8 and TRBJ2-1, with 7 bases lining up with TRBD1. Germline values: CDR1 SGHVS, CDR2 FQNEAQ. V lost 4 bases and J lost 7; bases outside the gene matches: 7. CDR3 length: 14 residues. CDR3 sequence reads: CASSSGPTGNEQFF. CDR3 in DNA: TGTGCCAGCAGCTCAGGACCGACAGGGAATGAGCAGTTCTTC.

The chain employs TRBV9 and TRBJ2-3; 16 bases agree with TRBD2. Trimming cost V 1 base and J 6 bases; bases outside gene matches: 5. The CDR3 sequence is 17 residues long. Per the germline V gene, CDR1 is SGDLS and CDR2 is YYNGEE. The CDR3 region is CASSVPGLAGGSDTQYF. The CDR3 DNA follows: TGTGCCAGCAGCGTACCGGGACTAGCGGGAGGGTCGGATACGCAGTATTTT.

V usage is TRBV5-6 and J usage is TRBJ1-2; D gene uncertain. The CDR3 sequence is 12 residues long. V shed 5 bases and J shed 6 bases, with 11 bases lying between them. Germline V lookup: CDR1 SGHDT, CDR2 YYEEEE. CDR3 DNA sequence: TGTGCCAGCAGACACGGGCGGGATGGCTACACCTTC. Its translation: CASRHGRDGYTF.